The T cell receptor beta chain described here comes from a study of cytomegalovirus exposure and HLA in healthy donors. Whole-study context: It was reported in a later analysis that the roughly 120 validation repertoires used the same platform as the roughly 640 first-cohort repertoires.

In the case of this clone: Its antigen is as yet unknown.

This CDR3 region has 13 residues. Germline V CDR1 and CDR2: MNHNS, SASEGT. The V end lost 1 base, the J end lost 10 bases, and 10 bases lay between the germline ends. General observations from the study: The study recorded more than 150 TCR beta chains that were cytomegalovirus-associated.

This table comes from immunoSEQ multiplex PCR, and its TCRdb copy is limited to in-frame clones, with some not included. The sample consists of fewer than 130,000 clones, about 92% of them appearing once. The chain combines TRBV6-1 with TRBJ1-4; D not resolved. This receptor was taken from a woman between 18 and 30 years old in good health and CMV-seronegative. Sequenced: PBMCs. For the CDR3, the DNA is TGTGCCAGCAGTGAAGGAACCGTCGGAAAACTGTTTTTT. It is translated as CASSEGTVGKLFF.